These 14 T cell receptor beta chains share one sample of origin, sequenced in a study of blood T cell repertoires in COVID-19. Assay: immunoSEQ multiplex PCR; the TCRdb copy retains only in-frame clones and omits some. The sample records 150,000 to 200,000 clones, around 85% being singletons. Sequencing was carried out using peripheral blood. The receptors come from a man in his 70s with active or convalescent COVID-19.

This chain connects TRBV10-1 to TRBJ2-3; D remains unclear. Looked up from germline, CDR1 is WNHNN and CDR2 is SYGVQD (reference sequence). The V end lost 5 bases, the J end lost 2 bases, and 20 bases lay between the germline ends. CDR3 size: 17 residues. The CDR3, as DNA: TGCGCCAGCAGTTCCCAGTTGCAGGCCGAAAACACAGATACGCAGTATTTT. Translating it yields CASSSQLQAENTDTQYF.

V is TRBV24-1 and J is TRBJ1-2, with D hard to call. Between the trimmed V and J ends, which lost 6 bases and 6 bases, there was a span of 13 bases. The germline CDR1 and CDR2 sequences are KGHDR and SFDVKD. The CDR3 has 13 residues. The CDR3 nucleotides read TGTGCCACCAGTCCCCGGGGTTGGGATGGCTACACCTTC. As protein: CATSPRGWDGYTF.

CDR3 amino acids: CSVEEGEGVTEAFF. As DNA, the CDR3 is TGCAGCGTTGAAGAGGGGGAGGGGGTAACTGAAGCTTTCTTT. The chain employs TRBV29-1 and TRBJ1-1; a possible D gene is TRBD1 (6 bases). The CDR3 spans 14 residues. CDR1 is SQVTM and CDR2 is ANQGSEA in the germline V gene. Trimming removed 0 bases at V and 5 bases at J, with 13 bases between.

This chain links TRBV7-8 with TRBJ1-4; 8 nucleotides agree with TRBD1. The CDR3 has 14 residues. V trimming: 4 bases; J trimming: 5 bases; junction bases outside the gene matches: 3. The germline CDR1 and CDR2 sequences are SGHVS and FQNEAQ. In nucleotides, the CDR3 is TGTGCCAGCAGCTCGGACAGGGTGAATGAAAAACTGTTTTTT. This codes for CASSSDRVNEKLFF.

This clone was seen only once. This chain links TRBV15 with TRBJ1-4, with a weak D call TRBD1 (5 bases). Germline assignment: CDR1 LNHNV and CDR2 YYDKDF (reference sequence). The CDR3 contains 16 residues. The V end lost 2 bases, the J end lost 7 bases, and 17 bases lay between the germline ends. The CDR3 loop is CATSRRDGRGIEKLFF. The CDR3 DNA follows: TGTGCCACCAGCAGAAGAGACGGTAGGGGTATTGAAAAACTGTTTTTT.

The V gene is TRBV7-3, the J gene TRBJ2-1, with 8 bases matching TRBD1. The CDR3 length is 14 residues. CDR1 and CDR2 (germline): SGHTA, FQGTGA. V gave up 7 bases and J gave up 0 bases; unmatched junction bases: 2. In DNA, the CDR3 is TGTGCCAGCACGACAGGGGCCTCCTACAATGAGCAGTTCTTC. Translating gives CASTTGASYNEQFF.

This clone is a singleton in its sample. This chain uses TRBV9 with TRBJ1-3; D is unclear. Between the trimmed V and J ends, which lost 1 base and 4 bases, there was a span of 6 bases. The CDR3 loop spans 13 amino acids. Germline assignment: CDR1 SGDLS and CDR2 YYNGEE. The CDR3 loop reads CASSVPQGNTIYF. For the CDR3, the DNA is TGTGCCAGCAGCGTACCTCAGGGAAACACCATATATTTT.

The CDR3 DNA is TGCGCCAGCAGCCAACCGGGACAGTATAATTCACCCCTCCACTTT. As protein: CASSQPGQYNSPLHF. The rearrangement links TRBV4-1 to TRBJ1-6, with 7 positions matching TRBD1. The CDR3 extends over 15 amino acids. Germline CDR1 reads MGHRA; CDR2 reads YSYEKL. The V segment lost 2 bases and the J segment 4 bases; nucleotides outside the gene matches: 2.

The CDR3 nucleotides read TGTGCCAGTAGTTTCCAACAGGGGGCTTACGGGGAGCTGTTTTTT. Protein product: CASSFQQGAYGELFF. The chain couples TRBV19 to TRBJ2-2; 9 bases are a match to TRBD1. V shed 5 bases and J 7 bases; nucleotides not matched to a gene: 8. Per germline, CDR1 LNHDA and CDR2 SQIVND (reference sequence). CDR3 length equals 15 residues. The full variable domain, rest sourced from reference TRBV19 and TRBJ2-2, is DGGITQSPKYLFRKEGQNVTLSCEQNLNHDAMYWYRQDPGQGLRLIYYSQIVNDFQKGDIAEGYSVSREKKESFPLTVTSAQKNPTAFYLCASSFQQGAYGELFFGEGSRLTVL.

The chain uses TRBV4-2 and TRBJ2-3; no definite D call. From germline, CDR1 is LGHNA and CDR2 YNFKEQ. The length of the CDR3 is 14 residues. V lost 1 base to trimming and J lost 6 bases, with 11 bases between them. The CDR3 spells CASSQVRVGDTQYF. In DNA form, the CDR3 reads TGTGCCAGCAGCCAAGTTCGGGTTGGCGATACGCAGTATTTT.

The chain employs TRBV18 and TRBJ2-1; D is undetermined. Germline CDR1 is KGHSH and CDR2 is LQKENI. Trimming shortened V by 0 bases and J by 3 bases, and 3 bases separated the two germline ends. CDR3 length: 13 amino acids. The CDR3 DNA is TGTGCCAGCTCACCACCCTACTACAATGAGCAGTTCTTC. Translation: CASSPPYYNEQFF. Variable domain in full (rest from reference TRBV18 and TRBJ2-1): NAGVMQNPRHLVRRRGQEARLRCSPMKGHSHVYWYRQLPEEGLKFMVYLQKENIIDESGMPKERFSAEFPKEGPSILRIQQVVRGDSAAYFCASSPPYYNEQFFGPGTRLTVL.

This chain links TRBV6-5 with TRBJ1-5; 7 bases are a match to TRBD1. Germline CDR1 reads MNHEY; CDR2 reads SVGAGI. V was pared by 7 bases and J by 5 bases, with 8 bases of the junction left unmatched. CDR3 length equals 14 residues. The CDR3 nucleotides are TGTGCCAGCAACATGGGACAGTCCCATCAGCCCCAGCATTTT. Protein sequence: CASNMGQSHQPQHF.

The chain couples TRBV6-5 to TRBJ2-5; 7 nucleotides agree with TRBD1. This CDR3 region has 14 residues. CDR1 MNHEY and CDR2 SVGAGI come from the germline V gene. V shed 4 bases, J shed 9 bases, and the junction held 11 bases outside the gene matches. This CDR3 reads CASSLEQGIGAQYF. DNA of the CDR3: TGTGCCAGCAGTTTAGAACAGGGGATTGGGGCCCAGTACTTC.

CDR3 residues: CASSPVVDTNYGYTF. Written as DNA, the CDR3 is TGTGCCAGCTCCCCAGTAGTCGACACAAACTATGGCTACACCTTC. V is TRBV18 and J is TRBJ1-2; D call uncertain. CDR1 and CDR2 from the germline V gene are KGHSH and LQKENI. V lost 6 bases and J 2 bases, leaving 16 bases between the germline ends. The CDR3 length is 15 residues.